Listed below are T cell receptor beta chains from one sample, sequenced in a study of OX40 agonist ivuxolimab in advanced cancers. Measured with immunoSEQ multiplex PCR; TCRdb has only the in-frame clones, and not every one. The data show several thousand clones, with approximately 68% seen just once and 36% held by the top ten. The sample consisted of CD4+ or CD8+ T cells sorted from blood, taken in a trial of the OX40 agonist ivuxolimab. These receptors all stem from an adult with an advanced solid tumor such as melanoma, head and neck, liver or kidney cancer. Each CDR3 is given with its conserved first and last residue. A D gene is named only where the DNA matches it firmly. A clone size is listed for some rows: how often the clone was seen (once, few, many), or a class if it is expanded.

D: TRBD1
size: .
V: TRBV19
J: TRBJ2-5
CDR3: CASSISTGMKETQYF
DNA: TGTGCCAGTAGTATTTCGACAGGGATGAAGGAGACCCAGTACTTC

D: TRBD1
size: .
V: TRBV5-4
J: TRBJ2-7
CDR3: CASSNWTGIDEQYF
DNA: TGTGCCAGCAGCAACTGGACAGGGATAGACGAGCAGTACTTC

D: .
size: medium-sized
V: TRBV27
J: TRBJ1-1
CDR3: CASSLGNTEAFF
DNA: TGTGCCAGCAGTTTGGGGAACACTGAAGCTTTCTTT

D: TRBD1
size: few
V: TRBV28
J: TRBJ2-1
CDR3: CASKGQGTTWEQFF
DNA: TGTGCCTCCAAGGGACAGGGGACCACCTGGGAGCAGTTCTTC

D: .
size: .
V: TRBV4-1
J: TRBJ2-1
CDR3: CASSQDSSGALGEQFF
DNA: TGCGCCAGCAGCCAAGATAGCAGCGGAGCTCTTGGGGAGCAGTTCTTC

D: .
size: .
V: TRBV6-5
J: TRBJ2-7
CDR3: CATTTGNLWGEQYF
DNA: TGTGCCACTACTACAGGGAATCTTTGGGGAGAGCAGTACTTC

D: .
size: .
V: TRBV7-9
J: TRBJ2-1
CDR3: CASSLVAANEQFF
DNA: TGTGCCAGCAGCTTAGTTGCGGCAAATGAGCAGTTCTTC

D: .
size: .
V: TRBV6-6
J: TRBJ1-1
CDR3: CASTMGGGGEAFF
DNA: TGTGCCAGCACCATGGGGGGGGGCGGTGAAGCTTTCTTT

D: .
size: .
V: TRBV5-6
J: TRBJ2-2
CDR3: CASTSGSGELFF
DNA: .

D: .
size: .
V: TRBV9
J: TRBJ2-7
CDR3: CASSATYEQYF
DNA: TGTGCCAGCAGCGCCACCTACGAGCAGTACTTC

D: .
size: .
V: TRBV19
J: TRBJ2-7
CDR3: CASSGRSGYEQYF
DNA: TGTGCCAGTAGCGGCCGGAGTGGCTACGAGCAGTACTTC

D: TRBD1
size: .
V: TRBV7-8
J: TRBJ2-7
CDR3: CASSLGTGGLLSYEQYF
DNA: TGTGCCAGCAGCCTCGGGACAGGGGGCCTTCTCTCCTACGAGCAGTACTTC

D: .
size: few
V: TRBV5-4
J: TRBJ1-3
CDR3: CASSLRGNTIYF
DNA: TGTGCCAGCAGCTTGAGGGGAAACACCATATATTTT

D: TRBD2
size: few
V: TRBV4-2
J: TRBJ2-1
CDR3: CASSQEEAGGGYNEQFF
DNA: TGTGCCAGCAGCCAAGAGGAAGCGGGAGGAGGGTACAATGAGCAGTTCTTC

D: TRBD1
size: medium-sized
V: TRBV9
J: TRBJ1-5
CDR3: CASSPGQLTSGEPQHF
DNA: TGTGCCAGCAGCCCGGGACAGTTAACCTCGGGTGAGCCCCAGCATTTT

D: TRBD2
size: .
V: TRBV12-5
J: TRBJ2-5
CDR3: CASGLAGHLIAGEGETQYF
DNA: TGTGCTAGTGGTTTGGCGGGACACCTTATAGCGGGAGAGGGGGAGACCCAGTACTTC

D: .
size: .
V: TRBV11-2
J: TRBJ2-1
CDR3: CASSLTASSFF
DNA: TGTGCCAGCAGCTTGACGGCTTCCTCGTTCTTC

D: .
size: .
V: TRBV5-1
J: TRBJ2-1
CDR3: CASSLAAGGNEQFF
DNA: TGCGCCAGCAGCTTGGCTGCCGGGGGTAATGAGCAGTTCTTC

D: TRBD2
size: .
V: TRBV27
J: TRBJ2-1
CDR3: CASSTGTSYEQFF
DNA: TGTGCCAGCAGTACGGGGACTAGCTATGAGCAGTTCTTC

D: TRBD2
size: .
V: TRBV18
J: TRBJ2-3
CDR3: CASSPAGLGFTDTQYF
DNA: TGTGCCAGCTCACCAGCGGGACTAGGGTTCACAGATACGCAGTATTTT

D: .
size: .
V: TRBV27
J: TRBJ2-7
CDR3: CASTLGRGPGYEQYF
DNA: TGTGCCAGCACCCTTGGTCGGGGACCAGGCTACGAGCAGTACTTC

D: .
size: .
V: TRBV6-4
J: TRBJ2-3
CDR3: CASSADPTDTQYF
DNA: TGTGCCAGCAGTGCTGACCCCACAGATACGCAGTATTTT

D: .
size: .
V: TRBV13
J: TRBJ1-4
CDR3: CASSPGQPNEKLFF
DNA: TGTGCCAGCAGCCCTGGACAACCTAATGAAAAACTGTTTTTT

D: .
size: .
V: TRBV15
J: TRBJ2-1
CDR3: CATSREAHNEQFF
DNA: TGTGCCACCAGCAGGGAAGCCCACAATGAGCAGTTCTTC

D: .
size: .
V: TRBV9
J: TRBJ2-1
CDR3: CASGGYNEQFF
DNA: TGTGCCAGCGGGGGTTACAATGAGCAGTTCTTC

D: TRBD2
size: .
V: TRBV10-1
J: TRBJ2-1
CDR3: CASPGLADNEQFF
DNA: TGCGCCAGCCCGGGACTAGCGGACAATGAGCAGTTCTTC

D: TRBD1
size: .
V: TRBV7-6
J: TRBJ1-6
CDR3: CASSRDRGWSPLHF
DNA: TGTGCCAGCAGCCGGGACAGGGGGTGGTCACCCCTCCACTTT

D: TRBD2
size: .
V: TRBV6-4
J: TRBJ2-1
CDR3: CASSTGTSGSNEQFF
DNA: TGTGCCAGCAGTACCGGGACTAGCGGGAGCAATGAGCAGTTCTTC

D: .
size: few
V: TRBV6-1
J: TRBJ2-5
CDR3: CASSEMGGGPQETQYF
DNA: TGTGCCAGCAGTGAAATGGGGGGCGGACCTCAAGAGACCCAGTACTTC

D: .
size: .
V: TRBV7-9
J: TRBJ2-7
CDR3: CASSLVSAPTSHEQYF
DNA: TGTGCCAGCAGCTTAGTCTCGGCGCCTACATCCCACGAGCAGTACTTC

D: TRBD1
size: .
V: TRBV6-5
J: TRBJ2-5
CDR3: CASRDRAETQYF
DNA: TGTGCCAGCAGGGACAGGGCTGAGACCCAGTACTTC